A selection of T cell receptor beta chains follows, all from one sample in a study of T cells in localized non-small cell lung cancer. Generated by immunoSEQ multiplex PCR, the TCRdb table keeps only in-frame clones and is missing some. Altogether around 9,600 clones are present, roughly 89% being singletons, with the ten largest covering approximately 2.5%. The material was peripheral blood, obtained before any cancer treatment. Every receptor here comes from a female donor over 55 with stage II squamous cell lung carcinoma. Each CDR3 is given with its conserved first and last residue. D genes are given only for firm matches. Clone size is shown for a subset of rows, as once, few, many or a class of expanded clone.

j_call clone_size d_call cdr3_length v_call cdr3_aa
TRBJ1-5 - TRBD1 18 TRBV12-5 CASGKGQGAGGSNQPQHF
TRBJ1-1 once - 13 TRBV5-5 CASSYGMNTEAFF
TRBJ1-6 - TRBD1 15 TRBV10-3 CAIPTGRDHNSPLHF
TRBJ1-2 - - 12 TRBV5-1 CASRTDNYGYTF
TRBJ1-2 - - 14 TRBV5-4 CASSAIGEIYGYTF
TRBJ2-7 - - 13 TRBV29-1 CSVEDRRTYEQYF
TRBJ2-5 - TRBD2 15 TRBV5-5 CASILGAGREETQYF
TRBJ1-2 - - 14 TRBV6-5 CASSYRGAEDGYTF
TRBJ1-4 - - 16 TRBV19 CASSIGREGPNEKLFF
TRBJ1-2 - - 14 TRBV18 CASSPGDLNYGYTF
TRBJ1-4 - - 13 TRBV29-1 CSVLMGLGEKLFF
TRBJ1-5 - TRBD1 16 TRBV19 CASSKTGQGDNQPQHF
TRBJ1-2 - - 14 TRBV4-1 CASSQDGFSYGYTF
TRBJ1-1 - - 14 TRBV6-1 CASSEAAMWTEAFF
TRBJ1-4 - - 18 TRBV19 CASSIRLRGTPGREKLFF
TRBJ1-3 - - 14 TRBV7-2 CASSLETGGNTIYF
TRBJ2-3 - - 11 TRBV9 CASSVADTQYF
TRBJ1-1 - - 16 TRBV19 CASSIYGMGQNTEAFF